These 24 T cell receptor beta chains share one sample of origin, sequenced in a study of T cells after posttransplantation cyclophosphamide. TCRdb's copy holds only in-frame clones and misses some; the assay was immunoSEQ multiplex PCR. In total the sample includes more than 20,000 clones, none of them seen once. The sequenced sample was PBMCs. The receptors shown here come from a man aged 45 to 65 in good health, CMV-negative, and a related stem cell transplant donor.

The rearrangement links TRBV7-9 to TRBJ2-3; possible D gene TRBD2, 6 bases. CDR1 and CDR2 from the germline V gene are SEHNR and FQNEAQ (reference sequence). This CDR3 contains 15 residues. V lost 8 bases, J lost 2 bases, and 17 bases lay in between. This CDR3 reads CASGGWGEHTDTQYF. In DNA, the CDR3 is TGTGCCAGCGGGGGGTGGGGGGAGCACACAGATACGCAGTATTTT.

This clone was observed at least ten times. This chain joins TRBV6-1 and TRBJ2-7; no clear D gene. There are 12 residues in the CDR3. Germline V gene data show CDR1 as MNHNS and CDR2 as SASEGT. Between the trimmed V and J ends, which lost 3 bases and 6 bases, there was a span of 9 bases. The CDR3 sequence is CASSDPGSEQYF. The CDR3 nucleotides read TGTGCCAGCAGTGATCCGGGTTCCGAGCAGTACTTC.

This clone came up many times. The chain employs TRBV6-1 and TRBJ2-5, with 12 nucleotides matching TRBD1. CDR1 and CDR2 (germline): MNHNS, SASEGT. This CDR3 comprises 16 residues. The V and J ends lost 2 bases and 6 bases, in that order; junction bases with no gene match: 7. The CDR3, as DNA: TGTGCCAGCAGTGAATTAGGGACAGGGGGCGGAAAGACCCAGTACTTC. Translating gives CASSELGTGGGKTQYF.

This clone showed up many times. The chain uses TRBV6-1 and TRBJ2-7, with 9 bases matching TRBD2. The V and J ends lost 4 bases and 0 bases, in that order; junction bases with no gene match: 4. Germline CDR1 MNHNS, CDR2 SASEGT. The CDR3 covers 15 residues. CDR3 sequence reads: CASSVGSGSSYEQYF. CDR3 coding DNA: TGTGCCAGCAGTGTTGGTAGCGGGAGCTCCTACGAGCAGTACTTC.

This clone has only a few counts. The genes are TRBV7-8 and TRBJ2-5; tentatively, D is TRBD2 (6 bases). The last part of the DNA fits TRBJ2-7 better; the J call may be wrong. This CDR3 is 15 amino acids long. Germline V gene sequence: CDR1 SGHVS, CDR2 FQNEAQ. CDR3 amino acids: CASSDFSGWIAEQYF. The CDR3, as DNA: TGTGCCAGCAGCGATTTCAGCGGGTGGATTGCCGAGCAGTACTTC.

The sample holds many counts of this clone. V is TRBV7-2 and J is TRBJ1-1; D gene ambiguous. Germline CDR1 reads SGHTA; CDR2 reads FQGNSA. CDR3 size: 13 residues. V lost 5 bases, J lost 2 bases, and 9 bases lay in between. CDR3 sequence reads: CASSARSNTEAFF. The CDR3 DNA reads as TGTGCCAGCAGCGCGCGGTCCAACACTGAAGCTTTCTTT.

This clone was recorded many times. This chain uses TRBV14 with TRBJ2-3; either TRBD1 or TRBD2 may supply D (7 bases each). The V end was cut by 7 bases, the J end by 3 bases, with 14 bases between. The CDR3 contains 14 residues. Germline V lookup: CDR1 SGHDN, CDR2 FVKESK. This CDR3 is CASNQGGATDTQYF. For the CDR3, the DNA is TGTGCCAGCAACCAGGGGGGGGCTACAGATACGCAGTATTTT.

The table lists this clone with many counts. The chain joins TRBV29-1 to TRBJ1-1; D ambiguous. The germline CDR1 and CDR2 sequences are SQVTM and ANQGSEA. With 5 bases removed from V and 6 bases from J, the gap between germline ends came to 7 bases. The CDR3 covers 10 residues. The CDR3 spells CSVHGAEAFF. CDR3 DNA: TGCAGCGTTCACGGGGCTGAAGCTTTCTTT.

This clone was seen many times. V gene TRBV5-6 combines with J gene TRBJ2-5; 8 positions match TRBD1. With V trimmed by 5 bases and J by 4 bases, 7 bases remained unmatched. CDR1 SGHDT and CDR2 YYEEEE come from the germline V gene. CDR3 length: 14 residues. The CDR3 DNA reads TGTGCCAGCAGGGAGACAGGGGAGTCAGAGACCCAGTACTTC. Its translation is CASRETGESETQYF. The variable domain in full, with the rest retrieved from reference TRBV5-6 and TRBJ2-5, is DAGVTQSPTHLIKTRGQQVTLRCSPKSGHDTVSWYQQALGQGPQFIFQYYEEEERQRGNFPDRFSGHQFPNYSSELNVNALLLGDSALYLCASRETGESETQYFGPGTRLLVL.

In this sample, this clone turned up many times. This chain uses TRBV6-4 with TRBJ2-3, with 13 bases fitting TRBD2. CDR1 is MRHNA, CDR2 SNTAGT, per germline. CDR3 length: 16 residues. The V and J ends lost 0 bases and 4 bases, in that order; junction bases with no gene match: 1. CDR3 in amino acids: CASSDSGTSGADTQYF. The CDR3 DNA is TGTGCCAGCAGTGACTCTGGGACTAGCGGGGCAGATACGCAGTATTTT.

This clone has ten or more counts. The V gene is TRBV4-2, the J gene TRBJ2-3; 11 positions match TRBD2. The CDR3 spans 16 residues. Looked up from germline, CDR1 is LGHNA and CDR2 is YNFKEQ. V was pared by 0 bases and J by 1 base, with 0 bases of the junction left unmatched. The CDR3 is CASSQELAGGTDTQYF. In DNA, the CDR3 is TGTGCCAGCAGCCAAGAACTAGCGGGAGGCACAGATACGCAGTATTTT.

Ten or more counts support this clone. The chain uses TRBV19 and TRBJ1-5; D call uncertain. Germline V gene lookup returns CDR1 LNHDA and CDR2 SQIVND (reference sequence). The CDR3 contains 14 residues. V dropped 4 bases and J dropped 1 base, with 8 bases sitting between them. This chain's CDR3 is CASSRAGSNQPQHF. CDR3 DNA sequence: TGTGCCAGTAGTAGGGCGGGGAGCAATCAGCCCCAGCATTTT.

There are many counts of this clone. This chain connects TRBV19 to TRBJ2-7; 9 bases fit TRBD2. CDR1 is LNHDA, CDR2 SQIVND, per germline (reference sequence). This CDR3 comprises 14 residues. The ends lost 6 bases at V and 2 bases at J; junction bases unmatched: 5. This chain's CDR3 is CASRNSGGTYEQYF. As DNA, the CDR3 is TGTGCCAGTAGAAATAGCGGGGGAACCTACGAGCAGTACTTC.

This clone came up many times. Here the CDR3 reads CASSLSASRGDFYGYTF. The CDR3 bases are TGTGCCAGCAGCCTATCCGCTTCCAGAGGAGATTTCTATGGCTACACCTTC. J is TRBJ1-2 and V is TRBV7-9; D gene uncertain. V was clipped by 5 bases and J by 4 bases, with 23 bases between them. The CDR3 spans 17 residues. Germline CDR1 is SEHNR and CDR2 is FQNEAQ (reference sequence).

A note on this clone: The sample carries other DNA sequences with the same CDR3. V gene TRBV5-3 combines with J gene TRBJ2-1; 8 bases are a match to TRBD1. TRBV5-3 is an ORF; its function is uncertain. The CDR3 is made up of 12 amino acids. Trimming at V came to 10 bases and at J to 4 bases, leaving 4 bases not matched to a gene. The CDR3 loop reads CARDRLYNEQFF. CDR3 nucleotides: TGTGCCCGGGACAGGCTTTACAATGAGCAGTTCTTC.

This clone was found many times. The missing conserved phenylalanine or tryptophan at the end of this CDR3 makes a read error likely. Because the CDR3's place on the DNA is in doubt, the DNA is left out and the CDR3 is given as listed by TCRdb. J is TRBJ1-3 and V is TRBV7-7; TRBD1, the table's D call, was not compared with the DNA. Germline CDR1 is SSHAT and CDR2 is FNYEAQ (reference sequence). The CDR3 is 8 residues long, counting both termini. The CDR3 here is CASSAEGA.

This clone was observed at least ten times. This chain uses TRBV7-9 with TRBJ1-2; 7 nucleotides align to TRBD1. This CDR3 has 14 amino acids. CDR1 is SEHNR, CDR2 FQNEAQ, per germline (reference sequence). The V and J ends lost 5 bases and 3 bases, in that order; junction bases with no gene match: 6. CDR3 bases: TGTGCCAGCAGCGGTGAGGGGACAGACTATGGCTACACCTTC. Translation: CASSGEGTDYGYTF.

This clone was observed at least ten times. This rearrangement joins TRBV19 to TRBJ1-4; 10 bases match TRBD1. The CDR3 is 15 residues long. Germline V CDR1 and CDR2: LNHDA, SQIVND (reference sequence). Trimming took 4 bases from V and 8 from J; bases not matched to a gene: 7. CDR3 amino acids: CASSRQGARDEKLFF. In nucleotides, the CDR3 is TGTGCCAGTAGTAGACAGGGGGCACGGGACGAAAAACTGTTTTTT.

At least ten counts were recorded for this clone. The chain uses TRBV13 and TRBJ2-2; TRBD2 matches 10 bases. The CDR3 runs to 17 residues. Germline loops: CDR1 PRHDT, CDR2 FYEKMQ (reference sequence). J was trimmed by 5 bases and V by 1 base; bases with no gene match: 7. The CDR3 reads CASSLVRLAGITGELFF. In DNA form, the CDR3 reads TGTGCCAGCAGCTTAGTCCGACTAGCGGGTATAACCGGGGAGCTGTTTTTT.

This clone was detected many times. The V call is TRBV19, the J call TRBJ1-4; 7 bases are shared with TRBD1. Germline values: CDR1 LNHDA, CDR2 SQIVND (reference sequence). V shed 9 bases and J 1 base; nucleotides not matched to a gene: 2. The CDR3 spans 13 residues. The CDR3 region has the DNA TGTGCCAGCCGACAGGGAACTAATGAAAAACTGTTTTTT. Its translation: CASRQGTNEKLFF.

This clone was detected ten times or more. J is TRBJ1-2 and V is TRBV29-1; a weak D match, TRBD1 (5 bases). This CDR3 has 13 amino acids. The ends were cut back, 1 base at V and 6 bases at J, with 12 bases in the middle. Looked up from germline, CDR1 is SQVTM and CDR2 is ANQGSEA. CDR3 sequence reads: CSVEAQGQNGYTF. The CDR3, as DNA: TGCAGCGTTGAAGCGCAGGGTCAAAATGGCTACACCTTC.

This clone showed up many times. The chain uses TRBV19 and TRBJ2-7; D gene unclear. Germline V lookup: CDR1 LNHDA, CDR2 SQIVND (reference sequence). V gave up 5 bases and J gave up 5 bases, with 16 bases separating them. The CDR3 sequence is 14 residues long. The CDR3 protein is CASSALSGPNEQYF. The DNA for the CDR3 is TGTGCCAGTAGTGCGTTGAGTGGGCCCAACGAGCAGTACTTC.

This clone was observed many times. This chain links TRBV5-1 with TRBJ2-3; 7 bases are shared with TRBD2. The CDR3 is 14 amino acids. Unmatched junction bases numbered 5, after V lost 2 bases and J lost 5 bases. CDR1 is SGHRS, CDR2 YFSETQ, per germline. The CDR3 DNA follows: TGCGCCAGCAGCTTTGGAGTAGCGGGAGATACGCAGTATTTT. Amino acids: CASSFGVAGDTQYF.

This clone was counted at least ten times. J is TRBJ1-1 and V is TRBV28, with D uncertain. The germline V gene encodes CDR1 MDHEN and CDR2 SYDVKM. Trimming removed 11 bases at V and 0 bases at J, with 10 bases between. The CDR3 is 12 amino acids. CDR3 sequence: CALRKMNTEAFF. CDR3 DNA sequence: TGTGCCCTCAGGAAGATGAACACTGAAGCTTTCTTT. Complete variable domain (other parts from reference TRBV28 and TRBJ1-1): DVKVTQSSRYLVKRTGEKVFLECVQDMDHENMFWYRQDPGLGLRLIYFSYDVKMKEKGDIPEGYSVSREKKERFSLILESASTNQTSMYLCALRKMNTEAFFGQGTRLTVV.